What follows are 17 T cell receptor beta chains derived from one specimen sequenced in a study of T cell responses to AZD1222 COVID-19 vaccine. Libraries were prepared by immunoSEQ multiplex PCR; TCRdb keeps only in-frame clonotypes and omits some of them. Of some 170,000 clones listed, approximately 94% are singletons. The specimen was peripheral blood, collected 28 days after the second AZD1222 dose. These receptors were taken from an adult who received the AZD1222 COVID-19 vaccine.

V is TRBV28 and J is TRBJ1-1; D is unclear. The CDR3 covers 12 residues. Germline CDR1 reads MDHEN; CDR2 reads SYDVKM. V shed 6 bases and J shed 3 bases, with 8 bases lying between them. The CDR3 loop is CASSLRYTEAFF. The CDR3 coding sequence is TGTGCCAGCAGCCTGAGGTACACTGAAGCTTTCTTT.

The count of this clone is one. The chain couples TRBV6-6 to TRBJ1-1; 8 nucleotides match TRBD1. J lost 5 bases, V lost 5 bases, and 16 bases had no gene match. The CDR3 covers 17 residues. CDR1 is MNHNY and CDR2 is SVGAGI in the germline V gene (reference sequence). The CDR3 nucleotides read TGTGCCAGCAGTCCGGGGCCCGGACAGGGTTCGAGGACTGAAGCTTTCTTT. It codes for CASSPGPGQGSRTEAFF.

V is TRBV7-9 and J is TRBJ2-5; no firm D call. Germline CDR1 and CDR2: SEHNR and FQNEAQ (reference sequence). This CDR3 is 15 amino acids long. The V end was cut by 5 bases, the J end by 1 base, with 14 bases between. The CDR3 coding sequence is TGTGCCAGCAGCACTCCCGGACGGATCCAAGAGACCCAGTACTTC. Its protein is CASSTPGRIQETQYF.

The rearrangement links TRBV19 to TRBJ1-2; D is ambiguous. The CDR3 is 15 amino acids. The germline CDR1 and CDR2 sequences are LNHDA and SQIVND (reference sequence). Trimming took off 0 bases at V and 6 bases at J, with 14 bases between the two ends. CDR3 coding DNA: TGTGCCAGTAGTATAGATCTCCTGGGTTTGGATGGCTACACCTTC. Its translation is CASSIDLLGLDGYTF.

The CDR3 sequence: CASSPDMTGNYGYTF. The CDR3 coding sequence is TGTGCCAGCTCACCGGATATGACAGGCAACTATGGCTACACCTTC. V and J are TRBV18 and TRBJ1-2, with D possibly being TRBD1 (6 bases). Germline V gene data show CDR1 as KGHSH and CDR2 as LQKENI. The germline V and J ends were trimmed by 3 bases and 2 bases, with 13 bases remaining between them. The length of the CDR3 is 15 residues.

The chain has TRBV2 and TRBJ2-7, with 13 bases lining up with TRBD2. Germline loops: CDR1 SNHLY, CDR2 FYNNEI. The CDR3 spans 15 residues. The ends lost 6 bases at V and 7 bases at J; junction bases unmatched: 9. CDR3 amino acids: CASSQGLAGTWEQYF. The CDR3 DNA sequence: TGTGCCAGCAGCCAGGGACTAGCGGGAACATGGGAGCAGTACTTC.

The chain links TRBV5-4 to TRBJ2-7, with 10 bases that match TRBD2. Germline CDR1 is SGHNT and CDR2 is YYREEE (reference sequence). J gave up 4 bases and V 3 bases, and 7 bases lay outside the gene matches. The length of the CDR3 is 15 residues. The CDR3 nucleotides read TGTGCCAGCAGCTGGAAGCGGGAGGGCACGTACGAGCAGTACTTC. It yields the protein CASSWKREGTYEQYF.

The chain links TRBV6-2 or TRBV6-3 to TRBJ2-1, with 9 nucleotides matching TRBD2. Losses at the gene ends were 2 bases for V and 9 bases for J; bases not matched to a gene: 17. CDR1 and CDR2 from the germline V gene are MNHEY and SVGEGT. The CDR3 length is 18 residues. CDR3 sequence reads: CASSYGAGGYLTQGEQFF. The CDR3 nucleotides are TGTGCCAGCAGTTACGGGGCGGGAGGGTATCTCACTCAAGGTGAGCAGTTCTTC.

The chain combines TRBV6-5 with TRBJ2-7; D is possibly TRBD2 (6 bases). V was trimmed by 6 bases and J by 0 bases, leaving 12 bases between them. The germline V gene encodes CDR1 MNHEY and CDR2 SVGAGI. There are 14 residues in the CDR3. The CDR3 DNA sequence: TGTGCCAGCAGCTTGGGAGGCAACTCCTACGAGCAGTACTTC. It translates to CASSLGGNSYEQYF.

The chain carries TRBV19 and TRBJ1-2; 7 nucleotides line up with TRBD1. V dropped 6 bases and J dropped 4; count of bases not matched to a gene: 5. CDR3 length: 13 residues. The germline CDR1 and CDR2 sequences are LNHDA and SQIVND (reference sequence). In DNA, the CDR3 is TGTGCCAGTAGGTTACAGGGGTTCTATGGCTACACCTTC. The encoded protein is CASRLQGFYGYTF.

The V call is TRBV29-1, the J call TRBJ1-1, with no clear D. CDR1 and CDR2 (germline): SQVTM, ANQGSEA. CDR3 length: 14 amino acids. V lost 5 bases and J 1 base, leaving 14 bases between the germline ends. Here the CDR3 DNA reads TGCAGCGTTCCGGACCGCCCGGGGAACACTGAAGCTTTCTTT. Protein: CSVPDRPGNTEAFF.

V is TRBV7-8 and J is TRBJ1-5; D may be TRBD1 (5 bases). Trimming removed 7 bases from V and 0 bases from J, with 16 bases in between. The CDR3 spans 16 residues. Germline V gives CDR1 SGHVS, CDR2 FQNEAQ. The CDR3 sequence: CASTYGGGYSNQPQHF. The CDR3 bases are TGTGCCAGCACCTATGGCGGGGGATATAGCAATCAGCCCCAGCATTTT.

The chain is built from TRBV12-3 or TRBV12-4 and TRBJ2-2; D might be TRBD2 (5 bases). V was shortened by 4 bases and J by 7 bases, with 10 bases between the two germline ends. The CDR3 loop spans 13 amino acids. The CDR3 is CASSSRAVGELFF. The CDR3 DNA sequence: TGTGCCAGCAGTTCCCGAGCGGTCGGGGAGCTGTTTTTT.

This clone was seen a few times. The V call is TRBV10-3, the J call TRBJ2-3, with a weak D call TRBD1 (6 bases). This CDR3 has 14 residues. CDR1 is ENHRY and CDR2 is SYGVKD in the germline V gene. V was pared by 1 base and J by 4 bases, with 9 bases between. Here the CDR3 reads CAISELGTPDTQYF. As DNA, the CDR3 is TGTGCCATCAGTGAGTTAGGGACACCAGATACGCAGTATTTT.

This sequence joins TRBV28 and TRBJ1-5; D is possibly TRBD1 (6 bases). The CDR3 is 15 residues long. Per germline, CDR1 MDHEN and CDR2 SYDVKM. V lost 1 base to trimming and J lost 5 bases, with 12 bases between them. In DNA form, the CDR3 reads TGTGCCAGCAGTTTATCCGCAGGGGAGTATCAGCCCCAGCATTTT. Amino acid sequence: CASSLSAGEYQPQHF.

This sequence joins TRBV28 and TRBJ1-2; D uncertain. Germline V CDR1 and CDR2: MDHEN, SYDVKM. This CDR3 is 17 amino acids long. Between the trimmed V and J ends, which lost 4 bases and 2 bases, there was a span of 20 bases. For the CDR3, the DNA is TGTGCCAGCAGTTCTCTCCAAAGTCGGGTGGGGAACTATGGCTACACCTTC. Translating it yields CASSSLQSRVGNYGYTF.

This chain connects TRBV2 to TRBJ2-7; tentative D call: TRBD2 (6 bases). CDR1 and CDR2 from the germline V gene are SNHLY and FYNNEI. The CDR3 spans 15 residues. Trimming shortened V by 3 bases and J by 7 bases, and 19 bases separated the two germline ends. CDR3 loop: CASSDPAGPRGEQYF. CDR3 coding DNA: TGTGCCAGCAGTGATCCCGCGGGGCCCCGGGGGGAGCAGTACTTC.